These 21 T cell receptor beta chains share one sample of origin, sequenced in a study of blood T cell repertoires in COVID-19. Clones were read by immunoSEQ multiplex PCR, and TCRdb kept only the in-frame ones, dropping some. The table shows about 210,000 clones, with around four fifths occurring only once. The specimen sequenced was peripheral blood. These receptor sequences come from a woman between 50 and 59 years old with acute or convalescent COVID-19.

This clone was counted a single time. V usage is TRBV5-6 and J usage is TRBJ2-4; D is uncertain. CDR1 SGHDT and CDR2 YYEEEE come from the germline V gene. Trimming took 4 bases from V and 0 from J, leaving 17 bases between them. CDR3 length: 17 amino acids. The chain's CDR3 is CASSLLKTTLAKNIQYF. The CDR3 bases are TGTGCCAGCAGCCTCCTTAAGACAACCCTAGCCAAAAACATTCAGTACTTC.

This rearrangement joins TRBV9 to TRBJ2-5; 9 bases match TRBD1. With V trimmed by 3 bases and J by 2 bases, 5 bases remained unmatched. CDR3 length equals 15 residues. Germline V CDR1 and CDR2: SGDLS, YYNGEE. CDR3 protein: CASSGGTGRQETQYF. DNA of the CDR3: TGTGCCAGCAGCGGGGGGACAGGGCGACAAGAGACCCAGTACTTC.

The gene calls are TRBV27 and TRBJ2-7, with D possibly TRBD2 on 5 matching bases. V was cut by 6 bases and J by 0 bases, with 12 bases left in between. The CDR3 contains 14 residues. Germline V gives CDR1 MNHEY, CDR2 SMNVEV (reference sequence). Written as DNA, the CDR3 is TGTGCCAGCAGAAGCGGCCCTGACTCCTACGAGCAGTACTTC. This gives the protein CASRSGPDSYEQYF.

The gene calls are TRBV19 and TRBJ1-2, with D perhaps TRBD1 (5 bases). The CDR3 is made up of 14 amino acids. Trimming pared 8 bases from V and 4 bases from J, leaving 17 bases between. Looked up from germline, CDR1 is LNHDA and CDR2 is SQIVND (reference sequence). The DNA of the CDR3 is TGTGCCAGTCACTCCCCTTGGGGGGGCTATGGCTACACCTTC. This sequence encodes CASHSPWGGYGYTF.

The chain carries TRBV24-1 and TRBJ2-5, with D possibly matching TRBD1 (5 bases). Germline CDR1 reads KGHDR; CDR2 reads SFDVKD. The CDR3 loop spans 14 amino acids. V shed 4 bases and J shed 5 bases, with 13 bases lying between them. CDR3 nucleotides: TGTGCCACCAGTGAAGGGGCAGGACGGGAGACCCAGTACTTC. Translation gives CATSEGAGRETQYF.

The CDR3 sequence: CAWSVGLASSYTF. The DNA of the CDR3 is TGTGCCTGGAGTGTTGGGCTGGCTTCGAGCTACACCTTC. The chain uses TRBV30 and TRBJ1-2; no definite D call. The CDR3 runs to 13 residues. The ends were cut back, 0 bases at V and 9 bases at J, with 14 bases in the middle. Germline CDR1 GTSNPN, CDR2 SVGIG (reference sequence).

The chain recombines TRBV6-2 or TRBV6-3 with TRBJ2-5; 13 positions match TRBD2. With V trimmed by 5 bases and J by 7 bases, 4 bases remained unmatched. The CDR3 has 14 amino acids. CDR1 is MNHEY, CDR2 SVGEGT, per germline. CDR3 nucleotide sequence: TGTGCCAGCAGTCGGACTAGCGGGAGCGGGACCCAGTACTTC. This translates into CASSRTSGSGTQYF.

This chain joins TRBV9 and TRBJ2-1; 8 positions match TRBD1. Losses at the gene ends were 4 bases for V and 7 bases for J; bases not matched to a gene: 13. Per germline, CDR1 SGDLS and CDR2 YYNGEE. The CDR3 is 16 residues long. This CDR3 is CASSFRTGPLSNEQFF. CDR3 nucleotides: TGTGCCAGCAGCTTCCGGACAGGGCCATTATCAAATGAGCAGTTCTTC.

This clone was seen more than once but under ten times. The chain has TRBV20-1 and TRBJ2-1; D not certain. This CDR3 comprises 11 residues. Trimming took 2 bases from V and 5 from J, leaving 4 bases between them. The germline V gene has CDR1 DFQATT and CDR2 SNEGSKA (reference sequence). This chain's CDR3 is CSARINNEQFF. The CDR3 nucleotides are TGCAGTGCTAGAATAAACAATGAGCAGTTCTTC.

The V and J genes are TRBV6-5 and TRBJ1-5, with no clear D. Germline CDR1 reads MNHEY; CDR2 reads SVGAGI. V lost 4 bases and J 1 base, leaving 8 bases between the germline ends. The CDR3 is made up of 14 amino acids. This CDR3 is CASSSGLSNQPQHF. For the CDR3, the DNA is TGTGCCAGCAGTTCCGGACTGAGCAATCAGCCCCAGCATTTT.

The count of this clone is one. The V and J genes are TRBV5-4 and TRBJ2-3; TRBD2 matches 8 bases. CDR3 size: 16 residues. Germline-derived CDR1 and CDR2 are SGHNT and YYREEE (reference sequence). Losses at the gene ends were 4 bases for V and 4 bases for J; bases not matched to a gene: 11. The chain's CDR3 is CASSPSPTGGPDTQYF. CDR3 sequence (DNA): TGTGCCAGCAGCCCGAGCCCCACGGGAGGGCCAGATACGCAGTATTTT.

The CDR3 nucleotides are TGCAGCGTTTTGACTAGCGGGAGTTCTGGGGCCAACGTCCTGACTTTC. It codes for CSVLTSGSSGANVLTF. The V gene is TRBV29-1, the J gene TRBJ2-6; 12 positions agree with TRBD2. Germline CDR1 SQVTM, CDR2 ANQGSEA. With V trimmed by 5 bases and J by 1 base, 3 bases remained unmatched. The CDR3 spans 16 residues.

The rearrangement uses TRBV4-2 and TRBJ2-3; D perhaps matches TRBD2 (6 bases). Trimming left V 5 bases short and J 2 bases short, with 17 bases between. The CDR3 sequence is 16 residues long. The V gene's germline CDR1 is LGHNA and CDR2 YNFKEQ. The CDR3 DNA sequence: TGTGCCAGCAGCGCCCGACTAGGCCGAGACACAGATACGCAGTATTTT. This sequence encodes CASSARLGRDTDTQYF.

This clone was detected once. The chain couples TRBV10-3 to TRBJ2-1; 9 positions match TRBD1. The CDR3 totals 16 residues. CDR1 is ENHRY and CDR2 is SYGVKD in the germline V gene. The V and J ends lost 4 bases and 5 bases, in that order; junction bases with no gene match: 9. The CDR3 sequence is CAISGRMTGGNNEQFF. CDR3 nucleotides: TGTGCCATCAGTGGGAGGATGACAGGGGGGAACAATGAGCAGTTCTTC.

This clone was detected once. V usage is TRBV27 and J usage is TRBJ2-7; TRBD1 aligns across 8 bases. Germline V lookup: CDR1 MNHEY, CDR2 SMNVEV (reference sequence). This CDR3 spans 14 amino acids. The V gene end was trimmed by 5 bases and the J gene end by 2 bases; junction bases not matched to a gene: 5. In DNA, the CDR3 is TGTGCCAGCAGTCCCGGACAGGGCCCCTACGAGCAGTACTTC. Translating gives CASSPGQGPYEQYF.

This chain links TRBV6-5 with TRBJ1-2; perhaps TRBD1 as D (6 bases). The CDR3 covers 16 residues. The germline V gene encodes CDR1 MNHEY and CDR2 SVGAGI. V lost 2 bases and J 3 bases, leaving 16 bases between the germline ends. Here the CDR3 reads CASSYGGGQGYYGYTF. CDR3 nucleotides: TGTGCCAGCAGTTACGGGGGGGGGCAGGGTTACTATGGCTACACCTTC.

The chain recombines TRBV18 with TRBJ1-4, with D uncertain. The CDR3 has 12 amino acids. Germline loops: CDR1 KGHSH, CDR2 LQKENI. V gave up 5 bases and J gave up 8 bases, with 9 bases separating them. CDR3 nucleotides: TGTGCCAGCTCATCGGGGTCGGAAAAACTGTTTTTT. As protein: CASSSGSEKLFF.

CDR3 nucleotide sequence: TGTGCCAGCAGTTTAGAGCCCCGGGAGGGCTACACCTTC. This sequence encodes CASSLEPREGYTF. This chain connects TRBV28 to TRBJ1-2, with D uncertain. Trimming cost V 2 bases and J 8 bases, with 12 bases left between them. CDR3 length: 13 amino acids. Germline CDR1 is MDHEN and CDR2 is SYDVKM.

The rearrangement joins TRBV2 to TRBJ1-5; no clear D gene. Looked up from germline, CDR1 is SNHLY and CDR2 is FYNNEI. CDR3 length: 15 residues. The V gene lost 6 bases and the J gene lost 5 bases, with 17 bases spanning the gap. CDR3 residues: CASSLEVAEYQPQHF. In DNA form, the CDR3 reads TGTGCCAGCAGCCTAGAGGTCGCAGAGTATCAGCCCCAGCATTTT. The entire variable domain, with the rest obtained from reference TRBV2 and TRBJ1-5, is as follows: EPEVTQTPSHQVTQMGQEVILRCVPISNHLYFYWYRQILGQKVEFLVSFYNNEISEKSEIFDDQFSVERPDGSNFTLKIRSTKLEDSAMYFCASSLEVAEYQPQHFGDGTRLSIL.

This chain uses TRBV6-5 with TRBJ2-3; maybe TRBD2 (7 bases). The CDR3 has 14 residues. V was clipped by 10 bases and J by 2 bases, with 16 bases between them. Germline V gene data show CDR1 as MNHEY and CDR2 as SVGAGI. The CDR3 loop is CATGAGVLTDTQYF. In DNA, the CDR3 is TGTGCCACGGGGGCGGGAGTTCTCACAGATACGCAGTATTTT.

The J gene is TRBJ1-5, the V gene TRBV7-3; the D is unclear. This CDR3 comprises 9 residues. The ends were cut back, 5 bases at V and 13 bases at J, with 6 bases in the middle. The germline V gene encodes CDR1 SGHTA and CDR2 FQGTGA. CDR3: CASSPLQHF. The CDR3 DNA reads TGTGCCAGCAGCCCCCTTCAGCATTTT.